The next 14 T cell receptor beta chains were all read from a single sample in a study of T cell repertoires in cytomegalovirus infection. TCRdb recomputed calls from the reads with MiXCR, one row per CDR3 protein. In the table there are some 680,000 distinct CDR3 sequences, roughly 35% of which are singletons. The sequenced sample consisted of PBMCs. Receptor source: a human donor in good health (CMV status not recorded). Some clones in this sample may be carry-over from other donors' samples.

This clonotype came up a few times. For the CDR3, the DNA is TGTGCCAGCAGTTTACGAGGGGCGCTCAATCAGCCCCAGCATTTT. Its translation: CASSLRGALNQPQHF. This chain links TRBV28 with TRBJ1-5; D possibly corresponds to TRBD1 (5 bases). Germline V gene lookup returns CDR1 MDHEN and CDR2 SYDVKM. V lost 2 bases and J 3 bases, leaving 11 bases between the germline ends. This CDR3 contains 15 residues.

V is TRBV6-1 and J is TRBJ1-2; 8 bases are a match to TRBD1. The length of the CDR3 is 13 residues. Germline trimming cut 6 bases from V and 4 bases from J; bases unmatched to any gene: 4. Germline V CDR1 and CDR2: MNHNS, SASEGT. CDR3 region: CASRDRAIYGYTF. CDR3 DNA: TGTGCCAGCAGGGACAGGGCCATCTATGGCTACACCTTC.

This clonotype was seen many times. The CDR3 here is CASSLGASEKSQYF. CDR3 coding DNA: TGTGCCAGCAGCTTAGGCGCTAGCGAGAAGTCCCAGTACTTC. V gene TRBV7-2 combines with J gene TRBJ2-5; a possible D gene is TRBD2 (6 bases). The CDR3 extends over 14 amino acids. Germline V gives CDR1 SGHTA, CDR2 FQGNSA. Trimming removed 1 base from V and 9 bases from J, with 15 bases in between.

V gene TRBV7-4 combines with J gene TRBJ1-2, with D uncertain. From germline, CDR1 is SGHVT and CDR2 SQSDAQ. There are 12 residues in the CDR3. V lost 1 base to trimming and J lost 7 bases, with 7 bases between them. This CDR3 reads CASSLEPGGYTF. CDR3 nucleotides: TGTGCCAGCAGCTTAGAGCCCGGTGGCTACACCTTC.

This clonotype has a handful of counts. The CDR3 is CASSSYGSGSSNQPQHF. The CDR3 DNA is TGTGCCAGCAGCTCATATGGGTCAGGGTCTAGCAATCAGCCCCAGCATTTT. The V gene is TRBV7-8, the J gene TRBJ1-5; perhaps TRBD1 as D (5 bases). The V end lost 4 bases, the J end lost 0 bases, and 16 bases lay between the germline ends. CDR3 size: 17 residues. Germline V gene data show CDR1 as SGHVS and CDR2 as FQNEAQ.

The chain recombines TRBV9 with TRBJ2-1; the match to TRBD2 covers 8 bases. The V and J ends lost 0 bases and 9 bases, in that order; junction bases with no gene match: 5. The CDR3 sequence is 14 residues long. Germline V gene data show CDR1 as SGDLS and CDR2 as YYNGEE. Here the CDR3 reads CASSVDGGAGEQFF. The CDR3 coding sequence is TGTGCCAGCAGCGTAGACGGGGGGGCGGGTGAGCAGTTCTTC.

This clonotype was seen a handful of times. The chain couples TRBV7-3 to TRBJ2-3; TRBD2 agrees at 12 bases. This CDR3 region has 16 residues. Germline CDR1 SGHTA, CDR2 FQGTGA. The junction had 4 bases not matched to a gene; V was cut back by 2 bases and J by 4 bases. CDR3 residues: CASSLRPSGGADTQYF. CDR3 sequence (DNA): TGTGCCAGCAGCTTACGGCCTAGCGGGGGGGCAGATACGCAGTATTTT. The complete variable domain, with remaining parts taken from reference TRBV7-3 and TRBJ2-3, reads GAGVSQTPSNKVTEKGKYVELRCDPISGHTALYWYRQSLGQGPEFLIYFQGTGAADDSGLPNDRFFAVRPEGSVSTLKIQRTERGDSAVYLCASSLRPSGGADTQYFGPGTRLTVL.

V gene TRBV10-3 combines with J gene TRBJ1-2, with D unresolved. The CDR3 runs to 16 residues. V was clipped by 1 base and J by 1 base, with 13 bases between them. Germline CDR1 reads ENHRY; CDR2 reads SYGVKD. In DNA, the CDR3 is TGTGCCATCAGTGAGTTGTCGAGGGCCCTTAACTATGGCTACACCTTC. Translated: CAISELSRALNYGYTF.

The CDR3 DNA follows: TGCAGTGCTAGACCAGAAGGGACTAGCGCTATCGGGTACGAGCAGTACTTC. Its protein product is CSARPEGTSAIGYEQYF. This sequence joins TRBV20-1 and TRBJ2-7, with 10 bases identical to TRBD2. The ends lost 2 bases at V and 4 bases at J; junction bases unmatched: 14. The germline V gene encodes CDR1 DFQATT and CDR2 SNEGSKA (reference sequence). The CDR3 covers 17 residues.

This clonotype was recorded a few times. One end of the junction fails to match germline, which may point to a read error. V gene TRBV2 combines with J gene TRBJ2-5; D may be TRBD1 (5 bases). The CDR3 covers 11 residues. Germline V gives CDR1 SNHLY, CDR2 FYNNEI. CDR3 protein: CASSEAQRGHF. DNA of the CDR3: TGTGCCAGCAGTGAAGCCCAAAGGGGTCACTTC.

This clonotype was counted a few times. The chain has TRBV7-4 and TRBJ2-2; D is undetermined. This CDR3 region has 14 residues. Trimming took 1 base from V and 4 from J, leaving 7 bases between them. The germline gives CDR1 SGHVT, CDR2 SQSDAQ. This CDR3 is CASSLVSPTGELFF. The CDR3 coding sequence is TGTGCCAGCAGCTTAGTCAGTCCCACCGGGGAGCTGTTTTTT.

In this sample, this clonotype turned up once. A read error may produce the germline difference seen at one junction end. This chain links TRBV7-2 with TRBJ1-1; D unresolved. The CDR3 runs 13 residues. Germline assignment: CDR1 SGHTA and CDR2 FQGNSA. The CDR3 loop reads CASSLGQNTKAFF. The CDR3 bases are TGTGCCAGCAGCTTAGGCCAGAACACTAAAGCTTTCTTT.

This clonotype has at least ten counts. This chain joins TRBV11-3 and TRBJ2-3; D not resolved. This CDR3 is built from 14 residues. The V and J ends lost 6 bases and 2 bases respectively, with 12 bases between them. Per the germline V gene, CDR1 is SGHNT and CDR2 is YENEEA. This chain's CDR3 is CASSQAGFTDTQYF. CDR3 nucleotides: TGTGCCAGCAGTCAAGCAGGCTTCACAGATACGCAGTATTTT.

This clonotype was detected a few times. CDR3 residues: CASSYSGRTSSGANVLTF. Here the CDR3 DNA reads TGTGCCAGCAGCTACTCGGGACGGACAAGCTCTGGGGCCAACGTCCTGACTTTC. The rearrangement joins TRBV7-9 to TRBJ2-6; either TRBD1 or TRBD2 may fit D (5 bases each). From germline, CDR1 is SEHNR and CDR2 FQNEAQ (reference sequence). Trimming took 4 bases from V and 0 from J, leaving 16 bases between them. CDR3 length equals 18 residues.